Listed below are T cell receptor beta chains from one sample, sequenced in a study of blood T cell repertoires in COVID-19. Clones were sequenced by immunoSEQ multiplex PCR, and TCRdb holds only the in-frame ones, with some missing. The top ten clones hold 8% to 9.5% of a sample with some 530,000 clones, 80% to 90% of them seen once. Sequenced sample: PBMCs or T cells enriched from blood (not recorded which). These receptors were obtained from a woman aged 55-69 years who had recovered from COVID-19. Each CDR3 is given with its conserved first and last residue. The order of the fields is V gene, clone size, J gene, CDR3 protein. The size of a clone is reported for some rows only, either as once, few or many, or as a class for expanded clones.

>TRBV21-1|-|TRBJ1-1
CASSKEQGANTEAFF
>TRBV6-2/TRBV6-3|-|TRBJ1-5
CASSTPWTGRTPSSAQHF
>TRBV11-3|few|TRBJ1-2
CASSRGDDYGYTF
>TRBV9|-|TRBJ1-6
CASSAQGNNSPLHF
>TRBV24-1|-|TRBJ2-1
CATSDPTPREQFF
>TRBV6-5|-|TRBJ1-2
CASRRGAGTNYGYTF
>TRBV24-1|-|TRBJ2-2
CATSALWTGLGTGELFF
>TRBV7-2|-|TRBJ2-1
CASSLTQGPYNEQFF
>TRBV11-2|-|TRBJ1-1
CASSLDTRMNTEAFF
>TRBV7-9|-|TRBJ2-2
CASSLGSGWAGELFF
>TRBV2|-|TRBJ2-6
CASSGAGSGANVLTF
>TRBV19|once|TRBJ1-2
CASSMDYDYGYTF
>TRBV2|-|TRBJ1-2
CASSVREIGGYTF
>TRBV5-5|-|TRBJ2-1
CASSLGNAGGGGEQFF
>TRBV27|-|TRBJ1-2
CASSLREGYGYTF
>TRBV29-1|-|TRBJ2-5
CSVVGQGGGETQYF
>TRBV15|-|TRBJ2-1
CATSGPGTGGNEQFF
>TRBV2|-|TRBJ2-2
CASRRRAGELFF
>TRBV19|-|TRBJ1-2
CASSIVWLEQPNYGYTF
>TRBV5-1|-|TRBJ2-3
CASSLQGTDTQYF
>TRBV5-4|-|TRBJ2-4
CASSLAQTSGGDKDIQYF
>TRBV3-1/TRBV3-2|-|TRBJ1-4
CASSPNNEKLFF
>TRBV5-5|-|TRBJ1-3
CASSTGTVSRNTIYF
>TRBV7-4|-|TRBJ2-2
CASSYDRWVYTGELFF
>TRBV5-4|-|TRBJ2-1
CASSPRGVSYNEQFF
>TRBV25-1|-|TRBJ1-2
CASSETITGDLYGYTF
>TRBV4-2|-|TRBJ2-3
CACGTVTDTQYF
>TRBV5-1|-|TRBJ2-5
CASSFNKQETQYF
>TRBV6-5|-|TRBJ2-5
CASSYTGKETQYF
>TRBV5-8|-|TRBJ1-5
CASVKPGVNQPQHF
>TRBV6-5|once|TRBJ1-1
CASSLRENTEAFF
>TRBV10-3|-|TRBJ1-2
CAISGDSVYGYTF
>TRBV30|-|TRBJ1-1
CAWRVPYSNTEAFF
>TRBV5-6|-|TRBJ1-2
CASSLLNYGYTF
>TRBV2|-|TRBJ1-2
CASSGPQRGTNYGYTF
>TRBV28|-|TRBJ2-2
CASITTNTGELFF